This entry lists 10 T cell receptor beta chains sequenced from one sample in a study of T cells after somatic rescue of genetic block. Sequenced by immunoSEQ multiplex PCR; TCRdb stores in-frame clones only, minus some. The table has roughly 12,000 clones, about 78% seen once; the top ten hold approximately 8%. The sequenced material came from peripheral blood mononuclear cells (PBMCs). The source of these receptors is a boy aged 10-17 years.

V is TRBV5-1 and J is TRBJ1-1; possible D gene TRBD1, 6 bases. The CDR3 runs 13 residues. The germline CDR1 and CDR2 sequences are SGHRS and YFSETQ. The V gene lost 6 bases and the J gene lost 0 bases, with 9 bases spanning the gap. The CDR3: CASNQGMNTEAFF. The CDR3 coding sequence is TGCGCCAGCAACCAGGGGATGAACACTGAAGCTTTCTTT.

The CDR3 DNA reads as TGCGCCAGCAGCTTGTCCTCGACAGTGTACCAAGAGACCCAGTACTTC. It specifies CASSLSSTVYQETQYF. The genes are TRBV5-1 and TRBJ2-5; tentatively, D is TRBD1 (5 bases). The germline V gene encodes CDR1 SGHRS and CDR2 YFSETQ. V lost 1 base and J lost 0, with 13 bases in between. There are 16 residues in the CDR3.

This chain uses TRBV4-1 with TRBJ1-5; 7 nucleotides match TRBD1. V lost 4 bases and J lost 2; bases outside the gene matches: 5. The CDR3 spans 15 residues. CDR1 MGHRA and CDR2 YSYEKL come from the germline V gene. CDR3 nucleotide sequence: TGCGCCAGCAGCCCACAGGGGACGGGCAATCAGCCCCAGCATTTT. As protein: CASSPQGTGNQPQHF.

The genes are TRBV27 and TRBJ1-1, with D uncertain. The CDR3 has 15 residues. CDR1 is MNHEY and CDR2 is SMNVEV in the germline V gene (reference sequence). Trimming took off 6 bases at V and 3 bases at J, with 17 bases between the two ends. The CDR3 protein is CASSRLTGGDTEAFF. Written as DNA, the CDR3 is TGTGCCAGCAGCCGATTGACCGGTGGGGACACTGAAGCTTTCTTT.

This chain joins TRBV4-1 and TRBJ2-7, with unresolved D. V was clipped by 3 bases and J by 1 base, with 13 bases between them. This CDR3 region has 15 residues. Germline assignment: CDR1 MGHRA and CDR2 YSYEKL. The CDR3 nucleotides are TGCGCCAGCAGCCAGGCAGCCTTGTATTCCTACGAGCAGTACTTC. This encodes CASSQAALYSYEQYF.

The chain recombines TRBV7-2 with TRBJ2-7; the match to TRBD2 covers 9 bases. The CDR3 runs to 15 residues. The germline V gene encodes CDR1 SGHTA and CDR2 FQGNSA. V gave up 1 base and J gave up 2 bases; unmatched junction bases: 3. CDR3 residues: CASSLGLAGPYEQYF. The CDR3 coding sequence is TGTGCCAGCAGCTTAGGGCTAGCGGGGCCCTACGAGCAGTACTTC.

This chain joins TRBV29-1 and TRBJ2-7, with D hard to call. The CDR3 runs 11 residues. The ends were cut back, 4 bases at V and 3 bases at J, with 7 bases in the middle. Germline CDR1 SQVTM, CDR2 ANQGSEA. As DNA, the CDR3 is TGCAGCGTTGGTTTGGGCTACGAGCAGTACTTC. This encodes CSVGLGYEQYF.

J is TRBJ1-2 and V is TRBV7-9; 7 nucleotides line up with TRBD1. The CDR3 sequence is 13 residues long. CDR1 is SEHNR, CDR2 FQNEAQ, per germline (reference sequence). J lost 4 bases, V lost 4 bases, and 3 bases had no gene match. For the CDR3, the DNA is TGTGCCAGCAGCTGGGACAGAGCCTATGGCTACACCTTC. As protein: CASSWDRAYGYTF.

The V and J genes are TRBV7-9 and TRBJ2-5, with D perhaps given as TRBD1 or TRBD2 (5 bases each). Germline V CDR1 and CDR2: SEHNR, FQNEAQ (reference sequence). The CDR3 consists of 15 residues. V shed 0 bases and J shed 5 bases, with 13 bases lying between them. CDR3 sequence: CASSLAMGVGETQYF. The CDR3 nucleotides read TGTGCCAGCAGCTTAGCGATGGGGGTCGGGGAGACCCAGTACTTC.

The chain links TRBV6-5 to TRBJ2-5, with 7 bases fitting TRBD1. This CDR3 is built from 15 residues. Trimming cost V 5 bases and J 5 bases; bases outside gene matches: 11. The germline gives CDR1 MNHEY, CDR2 SVGAGI. The CDR3: CASSLPGQPPETQYF. The CDR3 DNA reads as TGTGCCAGCAGTCTGCCGGGACAGCCACCGGAGACCCAGTACTTC.